This passage covers 13 T cell receptor beta chains from one sample sequenced in a study of metastatic and nonmetastatic thyroid tumors. Patients were all untreated before their thyroid surgery. TCRdb re-called clones from the PCR reads using MiXCR. The sample has some 16,000 clones, about 30% seen once. Sequencing used tumor tissue. The receptors stem from a male donor with papillary thyroid cancer or a benign thyroid nodule (not recorded which). Some clones in this sample may be carry-over from other donors' samples.

The rearrangement links TRBV12-5 to TRBJ1-2, with D perhaps matching TRBD1 (5 bases). V was clipped by 5 bases and J by 4 bases, with 14 bases between them. This CDR3 region has 14 residues. The germline CDR1 and CDR2 sequences are LGHNT and FRNRAP. CDR3 loop: CASGGHDGIYGYTF. Written as DNA, the CDR3 is TGTGCTAGTGGTGGACACGACGGTATCTATGGCTACACCTTC.

This clone is deemed medium-sized (0.01 to 0.1%). The V and J genes are TRBV20-1 and TRBJ2-1, with TRBD2 as a possible D gene (7 bases). This CDR3 is 11 amino acids long. Germline lookup yields CDR1 DFQATT and CDR2 SNEGSKA (reference sequence). V was cut by 4 bases and J by 8 bases, with 9 bases left in between. The CDR3: CSATGGDEQFF. CDR3 nucleotides: TGCAGTGCTACGGGGGGCGATGAGCAGTTCTTC.

The chain combines TRBV5-1 with TRBJ2-7, with D tentatively TRBD2 (5 bases). Per germline, CDR1 SGHRS and CDR2 YFSETQ. This CDR3 has 12 residues. Trimming took off 2 bases at V and 4 bases at J, with 7 bases between the two ends. DNA of the CDR3: TGCGCCAGCAGCTTAAGAGGGTACGAGCAGTACTTC. This codes for CASSLRGYEQYF.

In its sample, this clone was seen many times. J is TRBJ2-6 and V is TRBV6-1, with D unresolved. Per the germline V gene, CDR1 is MNHNS and CDR2 is SASEGT. Trimming removed 1 base from V and 1 base from J, with 5 bases in between. There are 15 residues in the CDR3. The CDR3 is CASSEGQSGANVLTF. Here the CDR3 DNA reads TGTGCCAGCAGTGAAGGGCAGTCTGGGGCCAACGTCCTGACTTTC.

The chain joins TRBV20-1 to TRBJ2-7; D is unresolved. Germline V gene lookup returns CDR1 DFQATT and CDR2 SNEGSKA (reference sequence). The CDR3 length is 13 residues. V lost 6 bases and J lost 0, with 12 bases in between. The CDR3, as DNA: TGCAGTGCCACAGCAAAATCCTCCTACGAGCAGTACTTC. Translation gives CSATAKSSYEQYF.

This clone was seen ten or more times. The chain is built from TRBV3-1 and TRBJ2-3, with D unresolved. This CDR3 region has 15 residues. Trimming left V 0 bases short and J 1 base short, with 8 bases between. Germline loops: CDR1 LGHDT, CDR2 YNNKEL (reference sequence). CDR3 protein: CASSQEVYRTDTQYF. In nucleotides, the CDR3 is TGTGCCAGCAGCCAAGAGGTCTATCGCACAGATACGCAGTATTTT.

This clone came up many times. The genes are TRBV5-4 and TRBJ2-1, with D tentatively TRBD2 (5 bases). The CDR3 consists of 14 residues. The V gene lost 2 bases and the J gene lost 5 bases, with 11 bases spanning the gap. CDR1 is SGHNT and CDR2 is YYREEE in the germline V gene (reference sequence). CDR3 residues: CASSLQTIHNEQFF. The CDR3 DNA reads TGTGCCAGCAGCTTACAGACTATCCACAATGAGCAGTTCTTC.

The rearrangement links TRBV30 to TRBJ2-7; D not certain. Trimming removed 1 base at V and 2 bases at J, with 18 bases between. CDR3 length equals 16 residues. Germline assignment: CDR1 GTSNPN and CDR2 SVGIG (reference sequence). CDR3 DNA sequence: TGTGCCTGGAGTGGGAAGAGCTCGCGAGATCCCTACGAGCAGTACTTC. Its protein product is CAWSGKSSRDPYEQYF.

This clone was counted at least ten times. The chain couples TRBV18 to TRBJ2-7; 8 bases match TRBD2. Unmatched junction bases numbered 9, after V lost 11 bases and J lost 0 bases. Germline lookup yields CDR1 KGHSH and CDR2 LQKENI. CDR3 size: 14 residues. This CDR3 is CAAATSASSYEQYF. In nucleotides, the CDR3 is TGTGCCGCCGCGACTAGCGCGAGCTCCTACGAGCAGTACTTC.

This chain links TRBV6-1 with TRBJ2-3; 11 nucleotides align to TRBD2. With V trimmed by 10 bases and J by 4 bases, 7 bases remained unmatched. Germline V gene lookup returns CDR1 MNHNS and CDR2 SASEGT. The CDR3 is 14 residues long. The DNA of the CDR3 is TGTGCCACATCACTAGCGGGAGAGTCAGATACGCAGTATTTT. Residues: CATSLAGESDTQYF.

In its sample, this clone was seen many times. This chain's CDR3 is CASSTGTRGLGTEAFF. CDR3 nucleotide sequence: TGCGCCAGCAGCACAGGCACCAGGGGGCTCGGCACTGAAGCTTTCTTT. The chain employs TRBV5-1 and TRBJ1-1; TRBD1 matches 8 bases. Germline CDR1 SGHRS, CDR2 YFSETQ. The V gene end was trimmed by 4 bases and the J gene end by 4 bases; junction bases not matched to a gene: 12. The length of the CDR3 is 16 residues.

This clone was seen repeatedly, ten times or more. The chain links TRBV5-5 to TRBJ1-1; D uncertain. V dropped 2 bases and J dropped 2 bases, with 7 bases sitting between them. Germline assignment: CDR1 SGHKS and CDR2 YYEKEE (reference sequence). The CDR3 consists of 13 residues. DNA of the CDR3: TGTGCCAGCAGCTTATACCCTAACACTGAAGCTTTCTTT. Translating gives CASSLYPNTEAFF. Full variable domain (outside the CDR3, taken from reference TRBV5-5 and TRBJ1-1): DAGVTQSPTHLIKTRGQQVTLRCSPISGHKSVSWYQQVLGQGPQFIFQYYEKEERGRGNFPDRFSARQFPNYSSELNVNALLLGDSALYLCASSLYPNTEAFFGQGTRLTVV.

This clone was recorded many times. The V and J genes are TRBV5-5 and TRBJ2-7, with 13 bases lining up with TRBD2. The V and J ends lost 5 bases and 4 bases, in that order; junction bases with no gene match: 9. The CDR3 has 16 residues. Germline V gene lookup returns CDR1 SGHKS and CDR2 YYEKEE (reference sequence). CDR3 sequence (DNA): TGTGCCAGCAGACCCCGGACTAGCGGGAGTGTTTACGAGCAGTACTTC. It specifies CASRPRTSGSVYEQYF.